These T cell receptor beta chains were read from a single sample in a study of T cell changes during pregnancy in multiple sclerosis. Profiling relied on immunoSEQ multiplex PCR, and the TCRdb table lists in-frame clones only, not all of them. The data hold roughly 40,000 clones, with about 93% observed a single time. The specimen comprised CD4+ T cells from peripheral blood mononuclear cells, sampled in the third trimester of pregnancy. These receptors were taken from a female donor with multiple sclerosis, enrolled in a pregnancy study. The CDR3 runs from the conserved cysteine through the conserved F or W. The order of the fields is clone size, D gene, J gene, V gene, CDR3 protein, CDR3 DNA. The D gene is left open where the match is weak. Where a row states a size, it is once, few, many or the class of an expanded clone; other rows omit it.

>NA|TRBD2|TRBJ2-7|TRBV6-1
CASSPSGSSYEQYF
TGTGCCAGCAGTCCTAGCGGAAGCTCCTACGAGCAGTACTTC
>NA|NA|TRBJ2-1|TRBV28
CASITGGRPFF
TGTGCCAGCATAACGGGGGGCCGGCCGTTCTTC
>NA|TRBD2|TRBJ2-6|TRBV27
CASSPRGGEVSGANVLTF
TGTGCCAGCAGTCCCCGGGGAGGGGAGGTTTCTGGGGCCAACGTCCTGACTTTC
>NA|NA|TRBJ2-2|TRBV10-3
CAIGGLLTGELFF
TGTGCCATCGGTGGACTTCTCACCGGGGAGCTGTTTTTT
>NA|TRBD1|TRBJ1-5|TRBV15
CATSRSRGLDSNQPQHF
TGTGCCACCAGCAGAAGCAGGGGGCTGGACAGCAATCAGCCCCAGCATTTT
>NA|NA|TRBJ2-2|TRBV6-5
CASRPAVETGELFF
TGTGCCAGCAGGCCCGCGGTGGAGACCGGGGAGCTGTTTTTT
>once|NA|TRBJ2-7|TRBV18
CASSLPPAAERYF
TGTGCCAGCTCACTTCCCCCGGCGGCCGAGCGGTACTTC
>NA|NA|TRBJ2-7|TRBV18
CASSPGSDEQYF
TGTGCCAGCTCCCCGGGGTCGGACGAGCAGTACTTC
>NA|TRBD2|TRBJ2-5|TRBV15
CATSRDRGGRGETQYF
TGTGCCACCAGCAGAGATCGAGGCGGGAGAGGGGAGACCCAGTACTTC
>NA|TRBD2|TRBJ2-1|TRBV19
CASSTAGRTSGTDEQFF
TGTGCCAGTAGTACTGCGGGACGGACTAGCGGGACCGATGAGCAGTTCTTC
>NA|NA|TRBJ2-5|TRBV7-3
CASSLRQGDPETQYF
TGTGCCAGCAGCTTAAGGCAGGGCGACCCAGAGACCCAGTACTTC
>NA|NA|TRBJ1-1|TRBV25-1
CASSELGGNTEAFF
TGTGCCAGCAGTGAATTAGGCGGAAACACTGAAGCTTTCTTT
>NA|TRBD1|TRBJ2-7|TRBV30
CAWGTGGNYEQYF
TGTGCCTGGGGGACAGGGGGAAACTACGAGCAGTACTTC
>NA|TRBD2|TRBJ2-1|TRBV25-1
CASSELSSGRPGHEQFF
TGTGCCAGCAGTGAACTCTCTAGCGGTCGACCTGGCCATGAGCAGTTCTTC
>medium-sized|TRBD1|TRBJ2-7|TRBV2
CASSVGGGYEQYF
TGTGCCAGCAGTGTAGGGGGCGGGTACGAGCAGTACTTC
>NA|NA|TRBJ1-3|TRBV12-5
CASGPMDRSGNTIYF
TGTGCTAGTGGTCCAATGGACAGATCTGGAAACACCATATATTTT
>NA|NA|TRBJ1-1|TRBV21-1
CASSRQGRENTEAFF
TGTGCCAGCAGCAGACAGGGTAGAGAGAACACTGAAGCTTTCTTT
>NA|TRBD2|TRBJ2-7|TRBV28
CASRVGLAGNEQYF
TGTGCCAGCAGGGTAGGACTAGCGGGAAACGAGCAGTACTTC
>NA|NA|TRBJ2-6|TRBV7-3
CASSLTGPGANVLTF
TGTGCCAGCAGCCTGACAGGCCCTGGGGCCAACGTCCTGACTTTC
>NA|NA|TRBJ2-1|TRBV5-4
CASSLGYTGFNEQFF
TGTGCCAGCAGCCTGGGCTATACGGGGTTTAATGAGCAGTTCTTC
>NA|NA|TRBJ1-1|TRBV15
CATSRAGNTEAFF
TGTGCCACCAGCAGAGCAGGGAACACTGAAGCTTTCTTT
>NA|NA|TRBJ2-3|TRBV19
CASSINGRVGTDTQYF
TGTGCCAGTAGTATTAACGGGCGGGTCGGCACAGATACGCAGTATTTT
>NA|NA|TRBJ2-7|TRBV27
CATGLPFREQYF
TGTGCCACGGGACTCCCCTTCCGGGAGCAGTACTTC
>NA|TRBD2|TRBJ2-7|TRBV6-5
CATTRGGPYEQYF
TGTGCAACAACGCGGGGAGGGCCGTACGAGCAGTACTTC
>NA|TRBD2|TRBJ2-1|TRBV6-5
CASSSMTSGRAEQFF
TGTGCCAGCAGTTCCATGACTAGCGGGAGAGCTGAGCAGTTCTTC
>NA|TRBD2|TRBJ2-3|TRBV9
CASSLGLAGAGGADTQYF
TGTGCCAGCAGCTTGGGACTAGCGGGAGCAGGGGGGGCAGATACGCAGTATTTT
>NA|NA|TRBJ2-2|TRBV5-1
CASSLDRANTGELFF
TGCGCCAGCAGCTTGGACAGGGCGAACACCGGGGAGCTGTTTTTT